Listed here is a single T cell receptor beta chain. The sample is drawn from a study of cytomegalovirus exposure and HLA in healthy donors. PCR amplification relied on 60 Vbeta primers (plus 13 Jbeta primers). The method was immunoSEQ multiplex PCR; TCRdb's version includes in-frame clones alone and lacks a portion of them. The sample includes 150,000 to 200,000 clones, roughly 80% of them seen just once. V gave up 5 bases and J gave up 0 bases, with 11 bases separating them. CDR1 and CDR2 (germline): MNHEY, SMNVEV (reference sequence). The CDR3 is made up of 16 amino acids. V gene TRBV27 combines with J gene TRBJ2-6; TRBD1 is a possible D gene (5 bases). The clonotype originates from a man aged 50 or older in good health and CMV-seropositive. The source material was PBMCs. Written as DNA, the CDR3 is TGTGCCAGCAGTGCGACAGCCTCCTCTGGGGCCAACGTCCTGACTTTC. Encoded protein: CASSATASSGANVLTF.